This T cell receptor (beta chain) is from a study of vaccination effects on CD4 cells after COVID-19. Study as a whole: Post-vaccine draws lagged the second dose by a median of 72 days.

With respect to this clone: Antigen unknown.

Antigen-specific CD4+ T cells were expanded with viral peptide pools in the ViraFEST assay before sequencing. When around 10 days of culture had elapsed, CD4+ T cells were isolated. Two-dose BNT162b2 or mRNA-1273 vaccination was given to participants. PBMC were cultured at under 2.5 million per well with 10 IU/ml IL-2 and around 10 ug/ml peptides. Trimming left V 6 bases short and J 4 bases short, with 13 bases between. CDR1 and CDR2 from the germline V gene are KGHSH and LQKENI. There are 14 residues in the CDR3. Libraries were prepared by immunoSEQ multiplex PCR; TCRdb keeps only in-frame clonotypes and omits some of them. Of approximately 25,000 clones in the sample, about 79% are singletons; the top ten hold under 7.5%.

The chain is built from TRBV18 and TRBJ1-5, with D unclear. The starting material was CD4+ T cells from PBMCs cultured with SARS-CoV-2 spike peptides, obtained after COVID-19 vaccination. This receptor was taken from a human donor who received a COVID-19 vaccine. Some clones in this sample may be carry-over from other donors' samples. This CDR3 reads CASSHRAINQPQHF. The CDR3 bases are TGTGCCAGCTCTCACCGGGCCATTAATCAGCCCCAGCATTTT.